These 27 T cell receptor beta chains came from one sample sequenced in a study of cytomegalovirus exposure and HLA in healthy donors. 13 Jbeta primers and 60 Vbeta primers were used for the PCR. Assay used: immunoSEQ multiplex PCR; TCRdb lists only in-frame clones, some missing. The data contain about 100,000 clones, about 72% of them singletons. Sequencing was performed on PBMCs. These receptors all stem from a woman aged 55-69 years in good health and CMV-seropositive.

The chain carries TRBV2 and TRBJ1-2; 10 bases align to TRBD1. V lost 2 bases and J lost 6; bases outside the gene matches: 6. The length of the CDR3 is 15 residues. Germline CDR1 reads SNHLY; CDR2 reads FYNNEI. The CDR3 spells CASSERTGGQNGYTF. The CDR3 DNA is TGTGCCAGCAGTGAAAGGACAGGGGGTCAAAATGGCTACACCTTC.

The chain uses TRBV19 and TRBJ1-4; TRBD1 agrees at 7 bases. The CDR3 has 16 residues. The ends lost 4 bases at V and 5 bases at J; junction bases unmatched: 10. Looked up from germline, CDR1 is LNHDA and CDR2 is SQIVND (reference sequence). CDR3 region: CASSSGTANVNEKLFF. The CDR3, as DNA: TGTGCCAGTAGTAGCGGGACAGCCAACGTAAATGAAAAACTGTTTTTT.

The chain joins TRBV19 to TRBJ1-2; TRBD1 is a possible D gene (6 bases). There are 15 residues in the CDR3. Germline V gives CDR1 LNHDA, CDR2 SQIVND (reference sequence). Trimming took 6 bases from V and 4 from J, leaving 18 bases between them. The CDR3 coding sequence is TGTGCCAGTAGAAGGGACCTTGGACAGCCCTATGGCTACACCTTC. The encoded protein is CASRRDLGQPYGYTF. Looking up the rest from reference TRBV19 and TRBJ1-2 gives the full variable domain: DGGITQSPKYLFRKEGQNVTLSCEQNLNHDAMYWYRQDPGQGLRLIYYSQIVNDFQKGDIAEGYSVSREKKESFPLTVTSAQKNPTAFYLCASRRDLGQPYGYTFGSGTRLTVV.

The chain recombines TRBV15 with TRBJ1-1; D is uncertain. The V and J ends lost 0 bases and 3 bases respectively, with 11 bases between them. CDR1 is LNHNV and CDR2 is YYDKDF in the germline V gene (reference sequence). CDR3 length: 15 amino acids. CDR3 sequence: CATSRDSTRHTEAFF. The CDR3, as DNA: TGTGCCACCAGCAGAGACTCGACAAGGCACACTGAAGCTTTCTTT.

This chain joins TRBV19 and TRBJ2-3, with 10 positions matching TRBD2. Unmatched junction bases numbered 16, after V lost 7 bases and J lost 0 bases. The CDR3 is made up of 19 amino acids. CDR1 is LNHDA and CDR2 is SQIVND in the germline V gene (reference sequence). The CDR3 nucleotides read TGTGCCAGTACCAGCAGGTTTAGCGGGAGGTTCGGGAGCACAGATACGCAGTATTTT. It codes for CASTSRFSGRFGSTDTQYF.

J is TRBJ1-5 and V is TRBV5-6; D perhaps matches TRBD1 (6 bases). Germline V lookup: CDR1 SGHDT, CDR2 YYEEEE. The V and J ends lost 0 bases and 4 bases respectively, with 11 bases between them. The CDR3 consists of 15 residues. This CDR3 reads CASSLGGTLNQPQHF. CDR3 bases: TGTGCCAGCAGCTTGGGTGGGACACTGAATCAGCCCCAGCATTTT.

The chain couples TRBV18 to TRBJ1-5; possibly TRBD1 for D (6 bases). V lost 5 bases and J 2 bases, leaving 13 bases between the germline ends. The CDR3 consists of 15 residues. CDR1 is KGHSH, CDR2 LQKENI, per germline. As DNA, the CDR3 is TGTGCCAGCTCAATTGGGGGCTTTGGCAATCAGCCCCAGCATTTT. Amino acids: CASSIGGFGNQPQHF.

Details on this clone: This specimen includes other DNA sequences encoding the same CDR3. The chain couples TRBV5-1 to TRBJ2-1, with TRBD2 as a possible D gene (5 bases). V shed 1 base and J shed 0 bases, with 8 bases lying between them. This CDR3 comprises 15 residues. Germline-derived CDR1 and CDR2 are SGHRS and YFSETQ. Here the CDR3 DNA reads TGCGCCAGCAGCTTGAGCGGTAGCTCCTACAATGAGCAGTTCTTC. Residues: CASSLSGSSYNEQFF.

This sequence joins TRBV19 and TRBJ1-2, with 11 bases fitting TRBD1. The CDR3 is made up of 14 amino acids. Germline V gives CDR1 LNHDA, CDR2 SQIVND (reference sequence). After removal of 8 bases from V and 5 bases from J, the junction contained 7 bases not matched to a gene. CDR3 residues: CASCPGTGGYGYTF. In DNA form, the CDR3 reads TGTGCCAGTTGTCCCGGGACAGGGGGATATGGCTACACCTTC. Drawing the rest from reference TRBV19 and TRBJ1-2, the complete variable domain is DGGITQSPKYLFRKEGQNVTLSCEQNLNHDAMYWYRQDPGQGLRLIYYSQIVNDFQKGDIAEGYSVSREKKESFPLTVTSAQKNPTAFYLCASCPGTGGYGYTFGSGTRLTVV.

The J gene is TRBJ2-7, the V gene TRBV4-1; D is ambiguous. V was shortened by 4 bases and J by 0 bases, with 16 bases between the two germline ends. CDR3 length: 16 residues. Germline loops: CDR1 MGHRA, CDR2 YSYEKL. This chain's CDR3 is CASSPALLRSSYEQYF. CDR3 nucleotide sequence: TGCGCCAGCAGCCCAGCGCTACTAAGGAGCTCCTACGAGCAGTACTTC.

The CDR3 spells CASSQDIVTGEQFF. The CDR3 coding sequence is TGCGCCAGCAGCCAAGATATAGTAACGGGAGAGCAGTTCTTC. The chain has TRBV4-1 and TRBJ2-1, with a possible D match to TRBD2 (5 bases). The length of the CDR3 is 14 residues. The ends were cut back, 0 bases at V and 10 bases at J, with 13 bases in the middle. Germline CDR1 reads MGHRA; CDR2 reads YSYEKL.

The V call is TRBV9, the J call TRBJ2-3; 7 nucleotides line up with TRBD2. V lost 1 base, J lost 4 bases, and 6 bases stayed unmatched. Germline CDR1 reads SGDLS; CDR2 reads YYNGEE. This CDR3 is built from 15 residues. This CDR3 reads CASSVLAVTADTQYF. The CDR3 DNA follows: TGTGCCAGCAGCGTACTAGCGGTTACGGCAGATACGCAGTATTTT. Complete variable domain (other parts from reference TRBV9 and TRBJ2-3): DSGVTQTPKHLITATGQRVTLRCSPRSGDLSVYWYQQSLDQGLQFLIQYYNGEERAKGNILERFSAQQFPDLHSELNLSSLELGDSALYFCASSVLAVTADTQYFGPGTRLTVL.

V usage is TRBV5-4 and J usage is TRBJ2-2, with TRBD2 as a possible D gene (5 bases). Germline V gene data show CDR1 as SGHNT and CDR2 as YYREEE (reference sequence). With 4 bases removed from V and 4 bases from J, the gap between germline ends came to 20 bases. CDR3 length: 17 residues. The DNA for the CDR3 is TGTGCCAGCAGCCTGAGGCTACTCAGCGGAACCACCGGGGAGCTGTTTTTT. Protein product: CASSLRLLSGTTGELFF.

The chain couples TRBV18 to TRBJ1-2; TRBD1 aligns across 8 bases. CDR1 KGHSH and CDR2 LQKENI come from the germline V gene. The CDR3 extends over 14 amino acids. The junction had 7 bases not matched to a gene; V was cut back by 3 bases and J by 7 bases. The CDR3 nucleotides read TGTGCCAGCTCACCTCTGGACAGGGTGTCTGGCTACACCTTC. It encodes CASSPLDRVSGYTF.

This chain joins TRBV7-6 and TRBJ1-2; 7 bases fit TRBD1. The J segment lost 6 bases and the V segment lost 4 bases, leaving 8 bases of the junction unmatched. Per germline, CDR1 SGHVS and CDR2 FNYEAQ. The CDR3 totals 14 residues. The DNA for the CDR3 is TGTGCCAGCAGCTGGTTGGACGGGACAGATGGCTACACCTTC. Protein sequence: CASSWLDGTDGYTF.

The DNA for the CDR3 is TGTGCCAGCAGCGATGACAGAGAAGAGACCCAGTACTTC. It codes for CASSDDREETQYF. The chain carries TRBV7-2 and TRBJ2-5, with D perhaps matching TRBD1 (5 bases). The germline CDR1 and CDR2 sequences are SGHTA and FQGNSA. Trimming stripped 5 bases from V and 3 bases from J, with 10 bases between. The CDR3 has 13 amino acids.

The rearrangement joins TRBV11-1 to TRBJ2-1, with a tentative D call TRBD2 (5 bases). Germline-derived CDR1 and CDR2 are SGHAT and FQDESV (reference sequence). The CDR3 totals 13 residues. V was shortened by 8 bases and J by 6 bases, with 14 bases between the two germline ends. CDR3 protein: CASSLGPRNEQFF. The CDR3 coding sequence is TGTGCCAGCTCACTAGGCCCCCGCAATGAGCAGTTCTTC.

This clone appeared a single time. This chain joins TRBV6-1 and TRBJ2-1; 12 bases agree with TRBD2. From germline, CDR1 is MNHNS and CDR2 SASEGT. CDR3 length equals 14 residues. The V and J ends lost 8 bases and 9 bases, in that order; junction bases with no gene match: 8. For the CDR3, the DNA is TGTGCCAGCTCCTTACTAGCGGGAGGCATTGAGCAGTTCTTC. Protein product: CASSLLAGGIEQFF.

The chain employs TRBV5-1 and TRBJ2-2; no reliable D call. The V and J ends lost 5 bases and 0 bases respectively, with 8 bases between them. The CDR3 sequence is 14 residues long. Germline CDR1 is SGHRS and CDR2 is YFSETQ. Written as DNA, the CDR3 is TGCGCCAGCAGGGGCCAACCGAACACCGGGGAGCTGTTTTTT. Translation gives CASRGQPNTGELFF.

The chain uses TRBV28 and TRBJ1-1; D may be TRBD1 (6 bases). Trimming left V 5 bases short and J 6 bases short, with 22 bases between. This CDR3 comprises 16 residues. Per the germline V gene, CDR1 is MDHEN and CDR2 is SYDVKM. This CDR3 reads CASSLRTGGLGAEAFF. CDR3 DNA: TGTGCCAGCAGTCTTAGAACGGGGGGCCTAGGGGCTGAAGCTTTCTTT.

The V call is TRBV5-1, the J call TRBJ2-2; TRBD2 agrees at 13 bases. J lost 4 bases, V lost 5 bases, and 8 bases had no gene match. This CDR3 contains 17 residues. CDR1 SGHRS and CDR2 YFSETQ come from the germline V gene. CDR3 sequence (DNA): TGCGCCAGCAGACCCGGGACTAGCGGGATTGTCACCGGGGAGCTGTTTTTT. It codes for CASRPGTSGIVTGELFF.

The rearrangement uses TRBV5-1 and TRBJ2-5; D possibly corresponds to TRBD2 (5 bases). The J call may be faulty, since TRBJ2-7 better matches the DNA end. The CDR3 has 12 residues. Per germline, CDR1 SGHRS and CDR2 YFSETQ. The CDR3 spells CASSIYGNEQYF. In nucleotides, the CDR3 is TGCGCCAGCAGCATCTACGGGAACGAGCAGTACTTC.

The chain recombines TRBV7-9 with TRBJ2-7; 7 bases are a match to TRBD1. This CDR3 region has 13 residues. CDR1 and CDR2 from the germline V gene are SEHNR and FQNEAQ (reference sequence). V was pared by 4 bases and J by 3 bases, with 3 bases of the junction left unmatched. For the CDR3, the DNA is TGTGCCAGCAGCTCCTGGACAGGCTACGAGCAGTACTTC. Its protein is CASSSWTGYEQYF.

This clone was detected only a few times. The rearrangement joins TRBV5-6 to TRBJ2-7; 8 bases match TRBD1. Per germline, CDR1 SGHDT and CDR2 YYEEEE. This CDR3 has 14 amino acids. Unmatched junction bases numbered 0, after V lost 0 bases and J lost 1 base. CDR3 coding DNA: TGTGCCAGCAGCTTGGGGGACAGGTCCTACGAGCAGTACTTC. Translating it yields CASSLGDRSYEQYF.

The V call is TRBV30, the J call TRBJ2-1; tentative D call: TRBD1 (5 bases). CDR3 length: 19 amino acids. CDR1 is GTSNPN and CDR2 is SVGIG in the germline V gene (reference sequence). V lost 0 bases, J lost 0 bases, and 21 bases lay in between. CDR3 residues: CAWSVRVTGFKSSYNEQFF. For the CDR3, the DNA is TGTGCCTGGAGTGTACGTGTTACAGGTTTTAAGAGCTCCTACAATGAGCAGTTCTTC.

CDR3 amino acids: CASSGPRVGTDTQYF. As DNA, the CDR3 is TGTGCCAGCAGTGGTCCCAGGGTGGGCACAGATACGCAGTATTTT. The genes are TRBV6-5 and TRBJ2-3, with a weak D call TRBD1 (5 bases). Germline V gene sequence: CDR1 MNHEY, CDR2 SVGAGI. Trimming removed 5 bases from V and 1 base from J, with 13 bases in between. The CDR3 contains 15 residues.

The chain is built from TRBV13 and TRBJ1-2; tentatively, D is TRBD1 (6 bases). This CDR3 is 14 amino acids long. From germline, CDR1 is PRHDT and CDR2 FYEKMQ (reference sequence). V was clipped by 5 bases and J by 2 bases, with 12 bases between them. The DNA of the CDR3 is TGTGCCAGCAGCGAAGGGGGGGGAAACTATGGCTACACCTTC. This encodes CASSEGGGNYGYTF.